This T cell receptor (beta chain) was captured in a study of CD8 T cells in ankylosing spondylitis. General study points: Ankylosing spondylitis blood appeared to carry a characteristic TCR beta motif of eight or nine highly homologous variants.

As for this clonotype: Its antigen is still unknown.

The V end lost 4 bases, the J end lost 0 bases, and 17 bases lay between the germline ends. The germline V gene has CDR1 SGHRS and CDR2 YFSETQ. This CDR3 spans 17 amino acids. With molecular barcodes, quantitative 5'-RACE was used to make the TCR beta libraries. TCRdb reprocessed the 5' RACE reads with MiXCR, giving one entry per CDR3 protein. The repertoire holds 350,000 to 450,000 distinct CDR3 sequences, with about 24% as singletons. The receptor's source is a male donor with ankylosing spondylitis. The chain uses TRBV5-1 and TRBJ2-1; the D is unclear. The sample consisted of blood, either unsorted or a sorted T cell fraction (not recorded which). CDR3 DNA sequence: TGCGCCAGCAGCCCCATCGGCGGTCCTAGCTCCTACAATGAGCAGTTCTTC. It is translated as CASSPIGGPSSYNEQFF. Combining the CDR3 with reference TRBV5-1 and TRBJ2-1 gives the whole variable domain KAGVTQTPRYLIKTRGQQVTLSCSPISGHRSVSWYQQTPGQGLQFLFEYFSETQRNKGNFPGRFSGRQFSNSRSEMNVSTLELGDSALYLCASSPIGGPSSYNEQFFGPGTRLTVL.